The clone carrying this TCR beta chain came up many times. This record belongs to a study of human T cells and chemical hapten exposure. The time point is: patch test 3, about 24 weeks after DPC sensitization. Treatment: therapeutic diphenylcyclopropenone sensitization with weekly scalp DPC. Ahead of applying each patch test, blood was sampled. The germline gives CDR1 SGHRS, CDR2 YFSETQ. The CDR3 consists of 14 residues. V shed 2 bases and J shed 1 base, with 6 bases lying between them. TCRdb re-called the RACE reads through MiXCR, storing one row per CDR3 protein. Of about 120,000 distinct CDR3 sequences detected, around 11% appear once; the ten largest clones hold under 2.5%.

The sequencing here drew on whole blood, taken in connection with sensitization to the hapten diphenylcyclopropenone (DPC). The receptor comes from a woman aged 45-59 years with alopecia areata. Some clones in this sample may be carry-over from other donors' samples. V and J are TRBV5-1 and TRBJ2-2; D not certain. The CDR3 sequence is CASSFPKNTGELFF. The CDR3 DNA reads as TGCGCCAGCAGCTTCCCAAAGAACACCGGGGAGCTGTTTTTT.